The entry that follows covers one T cell receptor (beta chain) sequence. The antigen remains unidentified. The protocol was immunoSEQ multiplex PCR, while the TCRdb copy is restricted to in-frame clones and leaves out a portion. The sample has roughly 100,000 clones, 84% seen once; the top ten hold 15% to 20%. These data come from a study of T cell responses to AZD1222 COVID-19 vaccine. For the study at large: The analysis combined second doses at about 4 or about 12 weeks.

Study conclusions and caveats: At study baseline, merely a handful of AZD1222 recipients were seropositive. Spike-wide vaccine-associated CD4 TCRs dominated at 160-218 and 743-854. Within unmutated variant regions lay the reported targets of nearly half of spike-specific TCRs.

Germline V lookup: CDR1 SNHLY, CDR2 FYNNEI. The CDR3 contains 15 residues. The J segment lost 3 bases and the V segment lost 5 bases, leaving 4 bases of the junction unmatched. The chain links TRBV2 to TRBJ1-5; 10 bases match TRBD1. The material sequenced was peripheral blood, taken on day 0 of AZD1222 vaccination. The sequence was obtained from an adult in good health. The CDR3 nucleotides read TGTGCCAGCAGTCCCGGGACAGGGGTCAATCAGCCCCAGCATTTT. Amino acid sequence: CASSPGTGVNQPQHF.